These T cell receptor beta chains were read from a single sample in a study of PD-L1 blockade in urothelial cancer. Libraries were prepared by immunoSEQ multiplex PCR; TCRdb keeps only in-frame clonotypes and omits some of them. Of about 48,000 clones in the sample, roughly 80% were seen once. The sample consisted of PBMCs, taken around atezolizumab (anti-PD-L1) treatment. These receptors all stem from a man aged 70-80 years with urothelial cancer. The CDR3 runs from the conserved cysteine through the conserved F or W. D genes are given only for firm matches. The size of a clone is reported for some rows only, either as once, few or many, or as a class for expanded clones.

j_gene,d_gene,v_gene,abundance,CDR3nt,CDR3aa
TRBJ1-1,-,TRBV28,-,TGTGCCAGCAGTTTAAGGGGGGGGATTGAAGCTTTCTTT,CASSLRGGIEAFF
TRBJ2-7,TRBD2,TRBV28,-,TGTGCCAGCACCACGACTAGCGCCCTAACCTACGAGCAGTACTTC,CASTTTSALTYEQYF
TRBJ2-7,-,TRBV5-1,-,TGCGCCAGCAGCTTGGTTCTAGATCCCCACGAGCAGTACTTC,CASSLVLDPHEQYF
TRBJ2-7,-,TRBV28,-,TGTGCCAGCAGTTTACAGGGGTACGAGCAGTACTTC,CASSLQGYEQYF
TRBJ2-7,-,TRBV7-9,-,TGTGCCAGCAGCTTATCGGTCGACGAGCAGTACTTC,CASSLSVDEQYF
TRBJ2-7,-,TRBV30,-,TGTGCCTGGAGCGAACAGGGCTACGAGCAGTACTTC,CAWSEQGYEQYF
TRBJ1-2,TRBD1,TRBV6-5,-,TGTGCCAGCAGTTGGGCGGGACAGACCTATGGCTACACCTTC,CASSWAGQTYGYTF
TRBJ2-5,TRBD1,TRBV10-2,-,TGCGCCAGCAGTGGTCTCCGGGACAGGGGTGGAGAGACCCAGTACTTC,CASSGLRDRGGETQYF
TRBJ1-1,TRBD1,TRBV13,-,TGTGCCAGCAGCAGGACACAGGGGGAAGCTTTCTTT,CASSRTQGEAFF
TRBJ2-7,TRBD2,TRBV11-2,-,TGTGCCAGCAGCTTAGCGGTGGGACTAGCGGGAGGGCCTCCCTACGAGCAGTACTTC,CASSLAVGLAGGPPYEQYF
TRBJ2-7,TRBD2,TRBV7-8,-,TGTGCCAGCAGCTTACTAGCGGGAGAAACCTACGAGCAGTACTTC,CASSLLAGETYEQYF
TRBJ2-7,-,TRBV5-5,-,TGTGCCAGCAGCTTGAGGTGGTCACAGACGGGAGTAAGCGAGCAGTACTTC,CASSLRWSQTGVSEQYF
TRBJ2-3,TRBD2,TRBV18,-,TGTGCCAGCTCACCCACTAGCGCAGGGACAGATACGCAGTATTTT,CASSPTSAGTDTQYF
TRBJ2-1,TRBD1,TRBV6-6,-,TGTGCCAGCAGCGGACAGGGATTCTGGGAGCAGTTCTTC,CASSGQGFWEQFF
TRBJ1-3,-,TRBV6-1,-,TGTGCCAGCAGTTTAGGACACTTCTCTGGAAACACCATATATTTT,CASSLGHFSGNTIYF
TRBJ1-3,TRBD1,TRBV28,-,TGTGCCAGCAGTCCGACAGGGGAAGGACGCAACACCATATATTTT,CASSPTGEGRNTIYF
TRBJ1-2,TRBD1,TRBV27,-,TGTGCCAGCAGCCGTGGACAGGGGGCGTGGGACTATGGCTACACCTTC,CASSRGQGAWDYGYTF
TRBJ2-7,-,TRBV28,-,TGTGCCAGCAGTTTTGCGGGACAGCCCGGTGGGGACGAGCAGTACTTC,CASSFAGQPGGDEQYF
TRBJ2-7,-,TRBV6-6,-,TGTGCCAGCAGACGGAGCACCTACGAGCAGTACTTC,CASRRSTYEQYF
TRBJ2-3,-,TRBV29-1,-,TGCAGCGTTGAACTGCAGAGCACAGATACGCAGTATTTT,CSVELQSTDTQYF
TRBJ2-3,TRBD2,TRBV5-1,-,TGCGCCAGCCGCTTGCCTAGCGGGATGGATACGCAGTATTTT,CASRLPSGMDTQYF
TRBJ1-2,-,TRBV18,-,TGTGCCAGCTCACCACGGATCGCGGCCGGTGGCTACACCTTC,CASSPRIAAGGYTF
TRBJ2-3,-,TRBV6-5,-,TGTGCCAGCAAACCCCGTGGGGCCGTAACAGATACGCAGTATTTT,CASKPRGAVTDTQYF
TRBJ1-2,-,TRBV5-1,-,TGCGCCAGCAGCTTGTCATTTCGAGATGGCTACACCTTC,CASSLSFRDGYTF
TRBJ2-1,TRBD2,TRBV28,-,TGTGCCAGCAGAGGGGGGGGGCTAGCGGGAGTCGGGGAGCAGTTCTTC,CASRGGGLAGVGEQFF
TRBJ2-7,TRBD1,TRBV14,-,TGTGCCAGCAGCCATCAGGACAGGGCGGCCTACGAGCAGTACTTC,CASSHQDRAAYEQYF
TRBJ2-7,-,TRBV2,-,TGTGCCAGCAAGGCTACCAGGGGTTCCCCTTACGAGCAGTACTTC,CASKATRGSPYEQYF
TRBJ1-1,TRBD1,TRBV18,-,TGTGCCAGCTCACCACAGGGGACAGTCGGCACTGAAGCTTTCTTT,CASSPQGTVGTEAFF
TRBJ1-1,-,TRBV5-6,-,TGTGCCAGCAGCTTCCGTCCAGAACTGCGTCTAGGGAACACTGAAGCTTTCTTT,CASSFRPELRLGNTEAFF
TRBJ1-2,TRBD1,TRBV7-9,once,TGTGCCAGCAGCTTAGTTGGACAGGGGCGCTTCCTAAACTATGGCTACACCTTC,CASSLVGQGRFLNYGYTF
TRBJ2-1,-,TRBV7-2,-,TGTGCCAGCAGCCCGTTCGGCGCGGCGATCGCCTACAATGAGCAGTTCTTC,CASSPFGAAIAYNEQFF
TRBJ1-2,-,TRBV5-1,-,TGCGCCAGCAGCCAGACAGGATCTAGCAGCGGCTACACCTTC,CASSQTGSSSGYTF
TRBJ1-4,-,TRBV9,-,TGTGCCAGCAGCGCGTCAACTAATGAAAAACTGTTTTTT,CASSASTNEKLFF
TRBJ2-3,TRBD1,TRBV7-9,-,TGTGCCAGCAGCTTACAGGGGGCGGGAGATACGCAGTATTTT,CASSLQGAGDTQYF
TRBJ1-1,-,TRBV7-9,-,TGTGCCAGCAGCCAAACGGGACACTTGAACACTGAAGCTTTCTTT,CASSQTGHLNTEAFF
TRBJ2-7,-,TRBV7-9,-,TGTGCCAGCAGCCTAATGACTCGAGAGCAGTACTTC,CASSLMTREQYF
TRBJ2-2,-,TRBV9,once,TGTGCCAGCAAAACGGGAACCGGGGAGCTGTTTTTT,CASKTGTGELFF
TRBJ2-2,TRBD1,TRBV11-3,few,TGTGCCAGCAGCTTGGGTACAGGGGAAAGGACCGGGGAGCTGTTTTTT,CASSLGTGERTGELFF
TRBJ2-3,TRBD2,TRBV10-1,-,TGCGCCAGCAGTATAGCGGGAGGCGCAGATACGCAGTATTTT,CASSIAGGADTQYF
TRBJ1-5,-,TRBV28,-,TGTGCCAGCAGTCTCGACGGGAGCAATCAGCCCCAGCATTTT,CASSLDGSNQPQHF
TRBJ2-3,-,TRBV5-4,-,TGTGCCAGCAGCGTGGACTCGACTAGCACAGATACGCAGTATTTT,CASSVDSTSTDTQYF
TRBJ2-2,TRBD1,TRBV4-1,-,TGCGCCAGCAGCCAGGACCCGGGACAGGGTTTTGTGTACACCGGGGAGCTGTTTTTT,CASSQDPGQGFVYTGELFF
TRBJ2-2,TRBD2,TRBV10-3,-,TGTGCCATCAGTGAACTAGCGGGGAACACCGGGGAGCTGTTTTTT,CAISELAGNTGELFF
TRBJ1-5,-,TRBV5-8,-,TGTGCCAGCAGCTTCGACAGAAATCAGCCCCAGCATTTT,CASSFDRNQPQHF
TRBJ2-5,TRBD1,TRBV6-1,-,TGTGCCAGCAGTGAAGCTCTCGGGACAGGAATCGTAAATAGAGAGACCCAGTACTTC,CASSEALGTGIVNRETQYF
TRBJ1-3,TRBD1,TRBV6-1,-,TGTGCCAGCAGTGACCCAGGGGGCGCGCGGGGAAACACCATATATTTT,CASSDPGGARGNTIYF
TRBJ1-1,-,TRBV30,-,TGTGCCTGGAGTCCAGGGGACGGGAACACTGAAGCTTTCTTT,CAWSPGDGNTEAFF
TRBJ1-1,TRBD1,TRBV5-1,-,TGCGCCAGCAGCCTCAGGGGGCCAAGCACTGAAGCTTTCTTT,CASSLRGPSTEAFF
TRBJ1-1,TRBD1,TRBV18,-,TGTGCCAGCTCATCCGGGACAGTTCTGAACACTGAAGCTTTCTTT,CASSSGTVLNTEAFF
TRBJ2-2,TRBD1,TRBV9,-,TGTGCCAGCAGCCCCCGGGGGGACAGGGTCGTCGGGGAGCTGTTTTTT,CASSPRGDRVVGELFF
TRBJ1-5,TRBD1,TRBV19,-,TGTGCCAGTAGTATAAAGGGGACAGATTACTTCAATCAGCCCCAGCATTTT,CASSIKGTDYFNQPQHF
TRBJ2-7,-,TRBV28,once,TGTGCCAGCAGCACGACAGTTCCCGAGCAGTACTTC,CASSTTVPEQYF
TRBJ2-7,-,TRBV19,-,TGTGCCAGTAGTATAGGGGAAGGGGCAGAGCAGTACTTC,CASSIGEGAEQYF
TRBJ2-1,-,TRBV10-3,-,TGTGCCATCAGTGAGTCTGGGATTAGCGGAGGGGATGAGCAGTTCTTC,CAISESGISGGDEQFF
TRBJ2-7,TRBD1,TRBV10-3,once,TGTGCCATCAGTGAAGGGACAGGGAAAGGCGAGCAGTACTTC,CAISEGTGKGEQYF
TRBJ2-5,-,TRBV7-3,-,TGTGCCAGCAGCCCCCTCCTAACAGAACCGATGGGGACCCAGTACTTC,CASSPLLTEPMGTQYF
TRBJ2-2,TRBD2,TRBV6-6,-,TGTGCCAGCAGCTCGATAGCGGGAATGGACACCGGGGAGCTGTTTTTT,CASSSIAGMDTGELFF